This TCR beta chain was captured in a study of CD4 T cells in relation to SARS-CoV-2 and coronaviruses (dated by TCRdb to about 2021). Looking at the study overall: In the ViraFEST assay, PBMCs were cultured with antigen for approximately 9 days, after which TCR beta CDR3s were sequenced to identify clonal expansions specific to the antigen. A different TCR-beta assay, based on Illumina, was used to sequence expansion assays from other donors in the study. HLA restriction was mapped for shared crossreactive spike epitopes using patient-derived lymphoblastoid cell lines. The negative reference condition was either a culture with an HIV-1 Nef peptide pool or a culture with no peptide. The study assessed, at the TCR clonotype level, memory CD4+ T cell crossreactivity between SARS-CoV-2 and common cold coronavirus spike proteins. The Adaptive Biotechnologies TCR-sequencing kit was used for samples from a few pre-COVID donors and for the naive versus memory experiments, whereas the other data were Illumina-based.

About this clone itself: Its antigen target is currently unknown. No much larger clone exists at a distance of one base, and base qualities are not known.

The method was the immunoSEQ multiplex PCR assay. Per the source publication's procedure: During preprocessing, nonproductive sequences were removed, as were CDR3s that did not start with C, did not end with F or W, or were shorter than 7 amino acids. The MANAFEST web app was used to call antigen-specific clonotypes on the basis of expansion compared with the reference and with other culture wells. To be counted as positive, a clone had to show significant expansion compared with the reference culture, at an FDR below 0.05, in 2 of 3 replicate wells. To be called positive, a clone also had to show significant expansion compared with every other tandem well and an odds ratio greater than 5. After three terminal residues were trimmed from each end, CDR3 homology was quantified as pairwise Levenshtein distance using the stringdist R package. The table was pulled from immuneACCESS by TCRdb, which kept in-frame rearrangements only. Such tables lose some clones; where checked, under half of the loss comes from unresolved V genes, and the rest has no known cause. The V and J calls and clone size come from that table; D and trimming were worked out from the DNA. The sample yields nearly 30,000 clones; roughly 72% were counted once. Of the sample, 14% to 15% is held by the ten largest clones.

Study-wide conclusions, independent of this receptor: Because no donor provided both pre-pandemic and post-infection samples, tracing the source of pre-existing responses was limited. In about 71% of donors, memory CD4+ clonotypes turned up that crossrecognized SARS-CoV-2 and at least one common cold coronavirus spike. Small numbers of patients and of tested TCRs limited the study. Crossreactivity analysis centred on spike protein, so crossreactivity against other viral proteins was not assessed. Crossreactive clones showed significantly weaker SARS-CoV-2-driven expansion than monoreactive clones, consistent with antigenic imprinting.

The CDR3 covers 13 residues, taking in both the cysteine and the phenylalanine. Here the CDR3 DNA is all that survives: 39 bases in frame from base 1. The V end gives up 6 bases and the J end 10 bases, leaving 6 bases in the junction not matched to a gene. CD4+ T cells from unexposed donors were collected before the COVID-19 pandemic (2011-2018). The EasySep CD4+ T cell isolation kit was used to isolate CD4+ T cells once the cultures had run for ten to eleven days. Unexposed donor CD4+ T cells were tested for reactivity to SARS-CoV-2 S and N and four common cold coronavirus spike pools, as cell number allowed. Each well received about 1.9 million PBMCs, cultured in IMDM supplemented with approximately 4.5% human AB serum and about 9.2 IU/ml IL-2. Half of the culture medium was replaced with fresh IL-2-containing medium on days 3 and 7. In general, every peptide culture condition was set up in three replicate wells. The leukapheresis product used for the unexposed donors was purchased from a commercial source. PBMCs were isolated from leukapheresis product or whole blood by Ficoll-Paque PLUS gradient centrifugation. PBMCs were either cryopreserved at -140°C or used fresh in the expansion assay. The QIAamp Micro DNA Kit was used to extract genomic DNA from the CD4+ T cells.

This sequence uses TRBV12-3 or TRBV12-4 and TRBJ2-6; TRBD1 lines up with 7 middle nucleotides. The sample comprised CD4+ T cells from PBMCs, cultured in vitro. The receptor comes from a human donor in good health. The CDR3 has the sequence CASSRDRSNVLTF. The DNA sequence is given as TGTGCCAGCAGCCGGGACAGATCTAACGTCCTGACTTTC.